In its sample, the clone carrying this TCR beta chain was seen a few times. What it recognizes is unknown. Amplification of TCR alpha and beta CDR3 regions from RNA used iRepertoire nested multiplex PCR. TCRdb called the multiplex PCR reads again in MiXCR, with one record for every CDR3 protein. The top ten clones hold around 13% of a sample with around 350,000 distinct CDR3 sequences, 41% of them seen once. The data were taken from a study of glioma-infiltrating T cells. About the study: Before surgery, glioma patients received dexamethasone for at most six days. Overall study findings and caveats: Above-expected tissue-blood divergence occurred in all gliomas, most in low-grade ones. Patients with low tissue-blood divergence carried a signature set of shared blood CDR3 motifs. Tissue and blood shared very few CDR3 sequences.

V lost 1 base to trimming and J lost 2 bases, with 15 bases between them. This CDR3 spans 16 amino acids. CDR1 is LNHNV and CDR2 is YYDKDF in the germline V gene (reference sequence). V and J are TRBV15 and TRBJ2-7, with D perhaps matching TRBD1 (6 bases). The sequencing sample was made of glioma tissue, nonneoplastic brain tissue, or PBMCs (not recorded which). This TCR was sampled from a human donor with low-grade glioma or glioblastoma, undergoing nonglioma brain surgery, or in good health (not recorded which). The DNA for the CDR3 is TGTGCCACCAGCAGAGGGACCAGGGGCCTTACCTACGAGCAGTACTTC. This translates into CATSRGTRGLTYEQYF. The full variable domain, rest sourced from reference TRBV15 and TRBJ2-7, is DAMVIQNPRYQVTQFGKPVTLSCSQTLNHNVMYWYQQKSSQAPKLLFHYYDKDFNNEADTPDNFQSRRPNTSFCFLDIRSPGLGDTAMYLCATSRGTRGLTYEQYFGPGTRLTVT.